This T cell receptor (beta chain) was sequenced during a study of early T cells in non-severe SARS-CoV-2 infection. Study details: Chains were unpaired, as sequencing was done on bulk RNA from unsorted whole blood.

About this clonotype: The antigen is unknown. A read error may be the cause here, since a much bigger clone is one base away.

Findings and limits, study-wide: Lookups in VDJdb leaned toward anti-spike CD8 responses and missed private and CD4 specificities.

The germline gives CDR1 SQVTM, CDR2 ANQGSEA. The CDR3 spans 12 residues. V lost 0 bases to trimming and J lost 6 bases, with 8 bases between them. Researchers attached unique molecular identifiers to individual cDNA molecules. TCRdb re-derived calls from the 5' RACE reads in MiXCR, one entry per CDR3 protein. This table has some 87,000 distinct CDR3 sequences, approximately 15% appearing once. Input material: whole blood. The sequence was collected from an adult who was a healthcare worker with PCR-confirmed SARS-CoV-2 infection or an uninfected control (not recorded which). This rearrangement joins TRBV29-1 to TRBJ2-5; D not certain. The CDR3 is CSVEEVFKTQYF. The CDR3, as DNA: TGCAGCGTTGAAGAAGTTTTCAAGACCCAGTACTTC.